The 20 T cell receptor beta chains below come from one sample, sequenced in a study of blood T cells in healthy people across ages. It was with a sample-barcoded 5' primer and a J-beta primer mix that a second PCR of roughly 6 to 11 cycles was run. TCRdb processed the 5' RACE reads anew with MiXCR; each CDR3 protein has one entry. The sample records over 1,500,000 distinct CDR3 sequences, about 50% being singletons. Sequenced: blood. The receptors stem from a middle-aged woman in good health.

V and J are TRBV20-1 and TRBJ2-3; 8 bases align to TRBD1. The CDR3 is 15 residues long. CDR1 and CDR2 (germline): DFQATT, SNEGSKA (reference sequence). The junction had 7 bases not matched to a gene; V was cut back by 4 bases and J by 1 base. The chain's CDR3 is CSATPDRGGTDTQYF. For the CDR3, the DNA is TGCAGTGCTACTCCCGACAGGGGAGGCACAGATACGCAGTATTTT.

This clonotype appeared a few times. This sequence joins TRBV12-3 or TRBV12-4 and TRBJ1-2, with 10 bases identical to TRBD1. After removal of 8 bases from V and 3 bases from J, the junction contained 6 bases not matched to a gene. The CDR3 is 14 residues long. For the CDR3, the DNA is TGTGCCAGCCGGGACAGGGGTTGGGACTATGGCTACACCTTC. Translating it yields CASRDRGWDYGYTF.

This chain joins TRBV11-2 and TRBJ2-5; TRBD1 aligns across 7 bases. The CDR3 loop spans 14 amino acids. CDR1 and CDR2 from the germline V gene are SGHAT and FQNNGV. V shed 0 bases, J shed 3 bases, and the junction held 1 base outside the gene matches. In DNA, the CDR3 is TGTGCCAGCAGCTTAGAGGGGACAGAAGAGACCCAGTACTTC. This translates into CASSLEGTEETQYF. The full variable domain, in which reference TRBV11-2 and TRBJ2-5 provide the parts outside the CDR3, is EAGVAQSPRYKIIEKRQSVAFWCNPISGHATLYWYQQILGQGPKLLIQFQNNGVVDDSQLPKDRFSAERLKGVDSTLKIQPAKLEDSAVYLCASSLEGTEETQYFGPGTRLLVL.

The chain joins TRBV9 to TRBJ1-1; the D is unclear. Trimming stripped 0 bases from V and 3 bases from J, with 6 bases between. CDR3 length: 13 amino acids. In germline, CDR1 is SGDLS, CDR2 YYNGEE. Here the CDR3 DNA reads TGTGCCAGCAGCGTAGATTTTGACACTGAAGCTTTCTTT. This translates into CASSVDFDTEAFF.

The genes are TRBV20-1 and TRBJ2-7; 9 nucleotides match TRBD2. CDR3 length: 16 residues. Germline V gene lookup returns CDR1 DFQATT and CDR2 SNEGSKA (reference sequence). Trimming took 0 bases from V and 3 from J; bases not matched to a gene: 9. Here the CDR3 reads CSARDHQAGGIYEQYF. As DNA, the CDR3 is TGCAGTGCTAGAGATCATCAAGCGGGGGGAATCTACGAGCAGTACTTC.

The chain combines TRBV9 with TRBJ1-2; 11 bases align to TRBD1. Losses at the gene ends were 3 bases for V and 8 bases for J; bases not matched to a gene: 9. Per germline, CDR1 SGDLS and CDR2 YYNGEE. This CDR3 is 15 amino acids long. The DNA for the CDR3 is TGTGCCAGCAGCGGTAGTAGGGACAGGGGGTTCGGCTACACCTTC. Translating it yields CASSGSRDRGFGYTF.

This clonotype has a handful of counts. V gene TRBV25-1 combines with J gene TRBJ1-2; maybe TRBD1 (5 bases). The CDR3 sequence is 14 residues long. Looked up from germline, CDR1 is MGHDK and CDR2 is SYGVNS. The ends were cut back, 4 bases at V and 0 bases at J, with 9 bases in the middle. CDR3 region: CASSVTEANYGYTF. In DNA, the CDR3 is TGTGCCAGCAGTGTGACAGAAGCTAACTATGGCTACACCTTC.

A few counts support this clonotype. V is TRBV7-2 and J is TRBJ1-2, with D possibly matching TRBD1 (6 bases). In germline, CDR1 is SGHTA, CDR2 FQGNSA. The V end was cut by 8 bases, the J end by 4 bases, with 14 bases between. The CDR3 covers 13 residues. This chain's CDR3 is CASSGGAAYGYTF. CDR3 sequence (DNA): TGTGCCAGCTCCGGGGGGGCTGCCTATGGCTACACCTTC.

The chain is built from TRBV3-1 and TRBJ1-4; D might be TRBD1 (5 bases). V lost 0 bases and J 5 bases, leaving 19 bases between the germline ends. Germline values: CDR1 LGHDT, CDR2 YNNKEL (reference sequence). The CDR3 extends over 18 amino acids. CDR3 in amino acids: CASSQDGVGGIRNEKLFF. CDR3 coding DNA: TGTGCCAGCAGCCAAGATGGCGTTGGGGGGATTCGAAATGAAAAACTGTTTTTT.

The gene calls are TRBV15 and TRBJ2-1; TRBD1 agrees at 10 bases. The J call may be incorrect, as the DNA end agrees better with TRBJ2-7. This CDR3 is built from 14 residues. Germline V gives CDR1 LNHNV, CDR2 YYDKDF (reference sequence). CDR3 in DNA: TGTGCCACCAGCAGACGGGACAGGGGTTCCGAGCAGTACTTC. Amino acid sequence: CATSRRDRGSEQYF.

In nucleotides, the CDR3 is TGCGCCAGCAGCCGCCAAGACAATTCTGAGCAGTACTTC. This codes for CASSRQDNSEQYF. This chain uses TRBV5-1 with TRBJ2-5; the D is unclear. V was trimmed by 4 bases and J by 11 bases, leaving 18 bases between them. CDR1 is SGHRS, CDR2 YFSETQ, per germline. This CDR3 comprises 13 residues. Using reference TRBV5-1 and TRBJ2-5 for the parts outside the CDR3, the full variable domain is KAGVTQTPRYLIKTRGQQVTLSCSPISGHRSVSWYQQTPGQGLQFLFEYFSETQRNKGNFPGRFSGRQFSNSRSEMNVSTLELGDSALYLCASSRQDNSEQYFGPGTRLLVL.

The rearrangement uses TRBV6-5 and TRBJ2-5, with 8 bases matching TRBD1. CDR3 length: 19 residues. The V gene end was trimmed by 0 bases and the J gene end by 0 bases; junction bases not matched to a gene: 12. Germline V gene lookup returns CDR1 MNHEY and CDR2 SVGAGI. CDR3 region: CASSYSNSGTGFNQETQYF. CDR3 coding DNA: TGTGCCAGCAGTTACTCGAATTCAGGGACAGGCTTTAACCAAGAGACCCAGTACTTC.

This clonotype has a single count. Sequence at one end of the junction differs from germline and may be a read error. J is TRBJ2-5 and V is TRBV20-1; 9 positions match TRBD2. Per the germline V gene, CDR1 is DFQATT and CDR2 is SNEGSKA (reference sequence). This CDR3 is built from 16 residues. The CDR3 DNA follows: TGCAGTGCTAGAGAAAGGCCTAGCGGGGTCCAAGAGACCCGGTACTTC. It encodes CSARERPSGVQETRYF.

The chain has TRBV20-1 and TRBJ2-3, with 9 positions matching TRBD1. CDR1 is DFQATT and CDR2 is SNEGSKA in the germline V gene (reference sequence). With 6 bases clipped from V and 5 bases from J, the junction kept 6 bases outside the gene matches. The CDR3 loop spans 13 amino acids. As DNA, the CDR3 is TGCAGTGCACCGGGACAGGGAGGAGATACGCAGTATTTT. Its translation is CSAPGQGGDTQYF.

This clonotype was observed a few times. Its ends do not fully match the called genes, so a read error is possible. The J gene is TRBJ1-2, the V gene TRBV4-3; D unresolved. Germline CDR1 is LGHNA and CDR2 is YSLEER. The CDR3 covers 13 residues. CDR3 residues: CASSQDTGYGYTF. CDR3 nucleotide sequence: TGTGCCAGCAGCCAAGATACCGGGTATGGCTACACCTTC.

This chain links TRBV5-5 with TRBJ2-3; 11 bases are shared with TRBD2. This CDR3 region has 16 residues. Germline assignment: CDR1 SGHKS and CDR2 YYEKEE (reference sequence). The V and J ends lost 3 bases and 4 bases, in that order; junction bases with no gene match: 7. CDR3 coding DNA: TGTGCCAGCAGCTCAACTAGCGGGGGATGGGCAGATACGCAGTATTTT. Amino acids: CASSSTSGGWADTQYF.

The CDR3 DNA sequence: TGTGCCAGCAAAGATAATTCACCCCTCCACTTT. Its protein product is CASKDNSPLHF. The genes are TRBV27 and TRBJ1-6; D uncertain. The CDR3 has 11 residues. CDR1 is MNHEY, CDR2 SMNVEV, per germline (reference sequence). The germline V and J ends were trimmed by 7 bases and 5 bases, with 3 bases remaining between them.

This clonotype appeared a few times. This rearrangement joins TRBV20-1 to TRBJ2-3, with unresolved D. Trimming removed 0 bases at V and 3 bases at J, with 10 bases between. Germline V lookup: CDR1 DFQATT, CDR2 SNEGSKA (reference sequence). This CDR3 contains 14 residues. The DNA for the CDR3 is TGCAGTGCTAGAGATGTTTCCTCGACAGATACGCAGTATTTT. This sequence encodes CSARDVSSTDTQYF.

The chain combines TRBV29-1 with TRBJ2-3, with 11 nucleotides matching TRBD2. This CDR3 has 14 amino acids. After removal of 4 bases from V and 8 bases from J, the junction contained 8 bases not matched to a gene. The germline V gene has CDR1 SQVTM and CDR2 ANQGSEA. This CDR3 reads CSVATSGGWGTQYF. In DNA, the CDR3 is TGCAGCGTTGCCACTAGCGGGGGCTGGGGTACGCAGTATTTT.

This rearrangement joins TRBV7-8 to TRBJ2-3; possibly TRBD1 or TRBD2 for D (6 bases each). CDR1 and CDR2 (germline): SGHVS, FQNEAQ. CDR3 length: 16 amino acids. V was pared by 3 bases and J by 1 base, with 14 bases between. The CDR3 sequence: CASSFQLAGGTDTQYF. CDR3 bases: TGTGCCAGCAGCTTCCAACTAGCAGGGGGCACAGATACGCAGTATTTT.